One T cell receptor beta chain is described in this entry. The naive CD8 subset, CD45RO-negative cells positively selected for CCR7, excluded terminally differentiated effector memory CD45RA+ cells. Method: immunoSEQ multiplex PCR; TCRdb's copy keeps in-frame clones and lacks some. The table shows around 2,000,000 clones, with approximately 95% occurring only once. This sample is part of a study of shared clonotypes between healthy human individuals. The CDR3 consists of 15 residues. Deletions cut 4 bases from V and 4 bases from J, with 14 bases between. Germline values: CDR1 MGHRA, CDR2 YSYEKL. The sequencing input was naive CD8+ T cells sorted from blood. The origin of this receptor is a young man in good health. The J gene is TRBJ2-1, the V gene TRBV4-1; D is tentatively TRBD1 or TRBD2 (6 bases each). CDR3 bases: TGCGCCAGCAGCCCGCGGGACAACTATTACAATGAGCAGTTCTTC. This sequence encodes CASSPRDNYYNEQFF.